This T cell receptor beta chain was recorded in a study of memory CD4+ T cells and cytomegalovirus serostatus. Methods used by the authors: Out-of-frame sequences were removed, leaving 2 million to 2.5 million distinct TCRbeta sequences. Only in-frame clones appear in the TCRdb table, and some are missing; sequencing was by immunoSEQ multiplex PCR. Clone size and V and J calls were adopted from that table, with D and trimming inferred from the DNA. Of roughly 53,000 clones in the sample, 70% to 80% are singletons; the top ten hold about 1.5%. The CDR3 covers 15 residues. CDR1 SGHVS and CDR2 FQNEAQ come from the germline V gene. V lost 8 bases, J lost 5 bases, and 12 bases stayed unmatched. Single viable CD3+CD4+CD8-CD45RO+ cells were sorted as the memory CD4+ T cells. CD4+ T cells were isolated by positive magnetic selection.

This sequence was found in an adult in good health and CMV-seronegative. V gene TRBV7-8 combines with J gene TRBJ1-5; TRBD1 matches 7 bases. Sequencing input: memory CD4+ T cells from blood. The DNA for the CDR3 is TGTGCCAGCGAGGTTGAGGACAGGCGGGATCAGCCCCAGCATTTT. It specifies CASEVEDRRDQPQHF. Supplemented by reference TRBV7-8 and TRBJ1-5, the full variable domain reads GAGVSQSPRYKVAKRGQDVALRCDPISGHVSLFWYQQALGQGPEFLTYFQNEAQLDKSGLPSDRFFAERPEGSVSTLKIQRTQQEDSAVYLCASEVEDRRDQPQHFGDGTRLSIL.